The next 18 T cell receptor beta chains were all read from a single sample in a study of post-analysis software for immune sequencing data. Points from the study as a whole: Patients used five TRBV segments, including TRBV5-6, TRBV5-1 and TRBV20-1, more often than controls.

Unique molecular identifiers featured in each of the TCR beta cDNA libraries. Each CDR3 protein gets one entry after TCRdb re-called the PCR reads with MiXCR. The sample holds hundreds of thousands of distinct CDR3 sequences, roughly 58% seen once. Their antigen targets remain unknown. Sequencing input: blood. The receptors derive from a girl aged 5 to 17 with multiple sclerosis.

J is TRBJ2-1 and V is TRBV2; a possible D gene is TRBD2 (6 bases). Trimming left V 6 bases short and J 7 bases short, with 19 bases between. The CDR3 length is 15 residues. Germline CDR1 is SNHLY and CDR2 is FYNNEI. CDR3 sequence (DNA): TGTGCCAGCAGCCTCGGGGGTCTCGGTCCAAATGAGCAGTTCTTC. This gives the protein CASSLGGLGPNEQFF.

A few counts support this clonotype. The rearrangement links TRBV20-1 to TRBJ2-1, with a tentative D call TRBD1 (6 bases). From germline, CDR1 is DFQATT and CDR2 SNEGSKA (reference sequence). There are 14 residues in the CDR3. Trimming removed 3 bases at V and 7 bases at J, with 16 bases between. In nucleotides, the CDR3 is TGCAGTGCTAGGGTACAGGGTAGAGGGAATGAGCAGTTCTTC. Amino acid sequence: CSARVQGRGNEQFF.

This clonotype came up a few times. The chain uses TRBV5-1 and TRBJ2-1; the match to TRBD1 covers 10 bases. The germline CDR1 and CDR2 sequences are SGHRS and YFSETQ. V shed 4 bases and J 3 bases; nucleotides not matched to a gene: 13. The length of the CDR3 is 18 residues. CDR3 DNA: TGCGCCAGCAGCCCCCGGGACAGGGGCATGGGTGGCTACAATGAGCAGTTCTTC. Translation: CASSPRDRGMGGYNEQFF. The full variable domain, in which reference TRBV5-1 and TRBJ2-1 provide the parts outside the CDR3, is KAGVTQTPRYLIKTRGQQVTLSCSPISGHRSVSWYQQTPGQGLQFLFEYFSETQRNKGNFPGRFSGRQFSNSRSEMNVSTLELGDSALYLCASSPRDRGMGGYNEQFFGPGTRLTVL.

The CDR3 nucleotides read TGTGCCAGCAGCGTAGTAGGAGTCTCCTACAATGAGCAGTTCTTC. It encodes CASSVVGVSYNEQFF. The chain is built from TRBV9 and TRBJ2-1; D ambiguous. CDR1 and CDR2 (germline): SGDLS, YYNGEE. V lost 0 bases, J lost 0 bases, and 7 bases lay in between. This CDR3 is built from 15 residues.

The genes are TRBV5-1 and TRBJ2-7; tentatively, D is TRBD2 (6 bases). V lost 1 base, J lost 3 bases, and 14 bases lay in between. The CDR3 consists of 15 residues. CDR1 is SGHRS, CDR2 YFSETQ, per germline. The CDR3 nucleotides read TGCGCCAGCAGCTTGTCCCTGGGACTCAACTACGAGCAGTACTTC. It translates to CASSLSLGLNYEQYF.

V usage is TRBV2 and J usage is TRBJ2-3; D is unresolved. Germline V gene lookup returns CDR1 SNHLY and CDR2 FYNNEI. The CDR3 has 12 residues. V dropped 4 bases and J dropped 7 bases, with 9 bases sitting between them. The CDR3 is CASSVLGYTQYF. In nucleotides, the CDR3 is TGTGCCAGCAGTGTTCTTGGGTATACGCAGTATTTT.

The J gene is TRBJ2-2, the V gene TRBV4-1, with 9 bases lining up with TRBD1. V lost 8 bases, J lost 6 bases, and 16 bases stayed unmatched. Germline CDR1 and CDR2: MGHRA and YSYEKL. CDR3 length equals 17 residues. CDR3: CASAPTLGQGGPGELFF. The CDR3 region has the DNA TGCGCCAGCGCACCTACCTTGGGACAGGGAGGTCCCGGGGAGCTGTTTTTT.

This clonotype was seen only a few times. CDR3 region: CASSQHREADTQYF. CDR3 coding DNA: TGCGCCAGCAGCCAGCACAGGGAGGCGGATACGCAGTATTTT. The rearrangement joins TRBV4-1 to TRBJ2-3; D assignment may be TRBD1 or TRBD2 (6 bases each). The V end lost 3 bases, the J end lost 6 bases, and 13 bases lay between the germline ends. The CDR3 runs 14 residues. Germline V gene lookup returns CDR1 MGHRA and CDR2 YSYEKL.

The V and J genes are TRBV5-1 and TRBJ2-5, with 7 bases identical to TRBD1. V gave up 2 bases and J gave up 11 bases; unmatched junction bases: 15. CDR3 length: 15 amino acids. The germline gives CDR1 SGHRS, CDR2 YFSETQ. CDR3 sequence: CASSLVRDSVNEQYF. In DNA form, the CDR3 reads TGCGCCAGCAGCTTAGTCCGGGACAGTGTAAATGAGCAGTACTTC.

The genes are TRBV5-1 and TRBJ2-3; D tentatively reads TRBD1 or TRBD2 (5 bases each). The CDR3 has 16 amino acids. Trimming took 4 bases from V and 4 from J, leaving 19 bases between them. Germline lookup yields CDR1 SGHRS and CDR2 YFSETQ. CDR3 sequence (DNA): TGCGCCAGCAGCCCCGGTACCGGGGAAGGGGCAGATACGCAGTATTTT. Its protein product is CASSPGTGEGADTQYF.

The chain carries TRBV7-9 and TRBJ2-3; D is unresolved. CDR1 and CDR2 (germline): SEHNR, FQNEAQ (reference sequence). The ends were cut back, 5 bases at V and 4 bases at J, with 19 bases in the middle. The CDR3 sequence is 16 residues long. CDR3 sequence: CASSPTAHLSADTQYF. The DNA for the CDR3 is TGTGCCAGCAGCCCGACGGCCCACCTCAGCGCAGATACGCAGTATTTT.

The chain links TRBV12-3 or TRBV12-4 to TRBJ2-1; no firm D call. This CDR3 is built from 15 residues. The V end lost 0 bases, the J end lost 5 bases, and 11 bases lay between the germline ends. The DNA for the CDR3 is TGTGCCAGCAGTTTAGCCTCCCGGAGTAACAATGAGCAGTTCTTC. Translated: CASSLASRSNNEQFF.

This chain joins TRBV14 and TRBJ2-6, with D unresolved. V shed 4 bases and J shed 0 bases, with 7 bases lying between them. This CDR3 comprises 15 residues. Germline V gene lookup returns CDR1 SGHDN and CDR2 FVKESK. In DNA form, the CDR3 reads TGTGCCAGCAGCCCGACACTCTCTGGGGCCAACGTCCTGACTTTC. As protein: CASSPTLSGANVLTF.

V usage is TRBV6-5 and J usage is TRBJ2-3; TRBD1 is a possible D gene (5 bases). There are 18 residues in the CDR3. Germline CDR1 reads MNHEY; CDR2 reads SVGAGI. V shed 0 bases and J shed 2 bases, with 18 bases lying between them. The CDR3 reads CASSYSTFREGDTDTQYF. The CDR3 nucleotides read TGTGCCAGCAGTTACTCGACCTTCAGGGAAGGGGACACAGATACGCAGTATTTT.

The chain uses TRBV3-1 and TRBJ2-6; D unresolved. CDR3 length: 16 residues. Trimming took 1 base from V and 0 from J, leaving 7 bases between them. Germline CDR1 reads LGHDT; CDR2 reads YNNKEL (reference sequence). For the CDR3, the DNA is TGTGCCAGCAGCCAAGTCCCGGGCTCTGGGGCCAACGTCCTGACTTTC. Translated: CASSQVPGSGANVLTF.

The count of this clonotype is one. The rearrangement joins TRBV20-1 to TRBJ2-3; TRBD2 might be the D (6 bases). The CDR3 consists of 15 residues. CDR1 and CDR2 from the germline V gene are DFQATT and SNEGSKA (reference sequence). V dropped 3 bases and J dropped 7 bases, with 20 bases sitting between them. Written as DNA, the CDR3 is TGCAGTGCTAGCGGGTCCCGGAGGGAGGCATATACGCAGTATTTT. This gives the protein CSASGSRREAYTQYF.

This clonotype was seen a handful of times. This sequence joins TRBV5-1 and TRBJ2-1; D is unclear. Germline loops: CDR1 SGHRS, CDR2 YFSETQ. The CDR3 consists of 12 residues. The V end was cut by 0 bases, the J end by 8 bases, with 6 bases between. Written as DNA, the CDR3 is TGCGCCAGCAGCTTGGGTGTGGATGAGCAGTTCTTC. Protein sequence: CASSLGVDEQFF. Complete variable domain (other parts from reference TRBV5-1 and TRBJ2-1): KAGVTQTPRYLIKTRGQQVTLSCSPISGHRSVSWYQQTPGQGLQFLFEYFSETQRNKGNFPGRFSGRQFSNSRSEMNVSTLELGDSALYLCASSLGVDEQFFGPGTRLTVL.

This clonotype was counted only a few times. J is TRBJ1-2 and V is TRBV20-1; D call uncertain. This CDR3 is 16 amino acids long. The V end lost 1 base, the J end lost 0 bases, and 15 bases lay between the germline ends. Germline V gene data show CDR1 as DFQATT and CDR2 as SNEGSKA (reference sequence). The CDR3 is CSARGQPHLSNYGYTF. The CDR3 DNA reads TGCAGTGCTAGAGGGCAGCCACACCTTTCTAACTATGGCTACACCTTC.